This TCR beta chain is drawn from a study of shared clonotypes between healthy human individuals. Study observations and caveats: Deeper or shallower sequencing was expected to change how clonotypes are shared among donors.

V shed 0 bases, J shed 5 bases, and the junction held 3 bases outside the gene matches. This CDR3 has 15 residues. Germline CDR1 SGHNT, CDR2 YYREEE (reference sequence). About this clone itself: Its antigen remains unidentified.

None of the donors, who were healthy HIV-negative adults, had recently had acute infections or vaccinations. Ten immunoSEQ deep assay plates held the unsorted PBMC DNA. Original processing methods: Quality scores were absent from the junction-only immunoSEQ sequences, so filtering differed. Profiling relied on immunoSEQ multiplex PCR, and the TCRdb table lists in-frame clones only, not all of them. Clonal size and the V and J genes are those of that table, whereas D and trimming came from the DNA. Of around 500,000 clones listed, about 85% were seen once; the top ten hold 9.5% to 15%. The sample was PBMCs. V and J are TRBV5-4 and TRBJ2-3; TRBD2 agrees at 10 bases. The clonotype comes from a woman between 40 and 55 years old in good health. Some clones in this sample may be carry-over from other donors' samples. CDR3 loop: CASSLVSGGRDTQYF. The DNA for the CDR3 is TGTGCCAGCAGCTTGGTTAGCGGGGGGAGAGATACGCAGTATTTT.